The rows below give T cell receptor beta chains drawn from one sample of a study of T cells in Graves' hyperthyroidism and ophthalmopathy. In TCRdb, the multiplex PCR reads were re-called with MiXCR into one record per CDR3 protein. This table holds just over 550,000 distinct CDR3 sequences, more than 45% found once. The specimen was peripheral blood or thyroid tissue (not recorded which). The receptors were gathered from a woman under 30 with Graves' hyperthyroidism. Both conserved end residues are part of each CDR3. A D gene is named only where the DNA matches it firmly. Only part of the rows carry a size: once, few, many, or a class if the clone is expanded.

j_gene: TRBJ2-2
abundance: NA
d_gene: TRBD1
v_gene: TRBV19
CDR3aa: CASRDRSNTGELFF
CDR3nt: TGTGCCAGTAGGGACAGGTCTAATACCGGGGAGCTGTTTTTT

j_gene: TRBJ1-5
abundance: few
d_gene: NA
v_gene: TRBV2
CDR3aa: CASSEEAIYSNQPQHF
CDR3nt: TGTGCCAGCAGTGAAGAAGCGATTTATAGCAATCAGCCCCAGCATTTT

j_gene: TRBJ1-1
abundance: many
d_gene: NA
v_gene: TRBV10-3
CDR3aa: CAISVDSEAFF
CDR3nt: TGTGCCATCAGTGTAGACAGTGAAGCTTTCTTT

j_gene: TRBJ2-5
abundance: NA
d_gene: TRBD2
v_gene: TRBV6-1
CDR3aa: CASSYGRGATQETQYF
CDR3nt: TGTGCCAGCAGTTACGGGCGGGGGGCGACACAAGAGACCCAGTACTTC

j_gene: TRBJ1-4
abundance: NA
d_gene: TRBD1
v_gene: TRBV5-6
CDR3aa: CASSVVQGVGEKLFF
CDR3nt: TGTGCCAGCAGCGTGGTCCAGGGGGTGGGTGAAAAACTGTTTTTT

j_gene: TRBJ1-1
abundance: NA
d_gene: NA
v_gene: TRBV24-1
CDR3aa: CASSQAGPDTEAFF
CDR3nt: TGTGCCAGCAGCCAAGCAGGCCCGGACACTGAAGCTTTCTTT

j_gene: TRBJ2-7
abundance: NA
d_gene: NA
v_gene: TRBV7-6
CDR3aa: CASSLSSGPYEQYF
CDR3nt: TGTGCCAGCAGCTTGTCGTCAGGGCCCTACGAGCAGTACTTC

j_gene: TRBJ1-1
abundance: NA
d_gene: NA
v_gene: TRBV13
CDR3aa: CASSLVGDRNTEASF
CDR3nt: TGTGCCAGCAGCTTAGTCGGGGACCGGAACACTGAAGCTTCCTTT

j_gene: TRBJ1-1
abundance: NA
d_gene: NA
v_gene: TRBV7-2
CDR3aa: CASSAMRAENTEAFF
CDR3nt: TGTGCCAGCAGTGCCATGCGGGCCGAGAACACTGAAGCTTTCTTT

j_gene: TRBJ2-5
abundance: few
d_gene: NA
v_gene: TRBV5-1
CDR3aa: CASSLYSEETQYF
CDR3nt: TGCGCCAGCAGCTTATATAGTGAAGAGACCCAGTACTTC

j_gene: TRBJ2-5
abundance: few
d_gene: NA
v_gene: TRBV5-1
CDR3aa: CASSLAGLLRGETQYF
CDR3nt: TGTGCCAGCAGCTTAGCGGGACTTCTCAGGGGGGAGACCCAGTACTTC

j_gene: TRBJ2-7
abundance: once
d_gene: NA
v_gene: TRBV7-9
CDR3aa: CASSLAADRNYEQYF
CDR3nt: TGTGCCAGCAGCTTAGCAGCCGACAGGAACTACGAGCAGTACTTC

j_gene: TRBJ2-7
abundance: NA
d_gene: TRBD1
v_gene: TRBV29-1
CDR3aa: CSVVKGQGVYEQYF
CDR3nt: TGCAGCGTTGTCAAGGGACAGGGCGTCTACGAGCAGTACTTC